The 13 T cell receptor beta chains listed next were all sequenced from one sample in a study of blood T cell repertoires in COVID-19. The data were produced by immunoSEQ multiplex PCR, yet TCRdb's version contains in-frame clones alone and is incomplete. This sample has 75,000 to 90,000 clones, with roughly 91% found just once. The sequenced sample was peripheral blood. The receptor source for this set is a woman in her forties or fifties in a cohort sampled during active COVID-19.

This rearrangement joins TRBV6-5 to TRBJ2-2; 12 bases agree with TRBD1. The trim removed 6 bases at V and 6 bases at J, leaving 5 bases unmatched. This CDR3 has 15 residues. Looked up from germline, CDR1 is MNHEY and CDR2 is SVGAGI. The CDR3 nucleotides read TGTGCCAGCAGGCAGGGACAGGGGGCATCCGGGGAGCTGTTTTTT. Translated: CASRQGQGASGELFF.

V usage is TRBV29-1 and J usage is TRBJ1-1, with 7 bases fitting TRBD1. V dropped 2 bases and J dropped 1; count of bases not matched to a gene: 4. The germline CDR1 and CDR2 sequences are SQVTM and ANQGSEA. This CDR3 is 14 amino acids long. CDR3 bases: TGCAGCGTTGAAAAACAGGGGTCGAACACTGAAGCTTTCTTT. This gives the protein CSVEKQGSNTEAFF. Full variable domain (missing parts from reference TRBV29-1 and TRBJ1-1): SAVISQKPSRDICQRGTSLTIQCQVDSQVTMMFWYRQQPGQSLTLIATANQGSEATYESGFVIDKFPISRPNLTFSTLTVSNMSPEDSSIYLCSVEKQGSNTEAFFGQGTRLTVV.

This clone was observed a handful of times. The rearrangement joins TRBV9 to TRBJ2-7; TRBD2 might be the D (6 bases). This CDR3 has 14 residues. Germline V lookup: CDR1 SGDLS, CDR2 YYNGEE. V dropped 0 bases and J dropped 5 bases, with 12 bases sitting between them. In DNA form, the CDR3 reads TGTGCCAGCAGCGTAGGCGGGGCTCGGGACGAGCAGTACTTC. It codes for CASSVGGARDEQYF. The variable domain in full, completed from reference TRBV9 and TRBJ2-7, reads DSGVTQTPKHLITATGQRVTLRCSPRSGDLSVYWYQQSLDQGLQFLIQYYNGEERAKGNILERFSAQQFPDLHSELNLSSLELGDSALYFCASSVGGARDEQYFGPGTRLTVT.

The chain is built from TRBV3-1 (or the pseudogene TRBV3-2) and TRBJ1-6; tentative D call: TRBD1 (5 bases). Deletions cut 4 bases from V and 6 bases from J, with 10 bases between. CDR3 length: 14 residues. In germline, CDR1 is LGHDT, CDR2 YNNKEL (reference sequence). The CDR3 DNA sequence: TGTGCCAGCAGCCGGAGGGGAGGTAATTCACCCCTCCACTTT. This encodes CASSRRGGNSPLHF.

About this clone: The sample holds other DNA sequences that translate to the same CDR3. The V gene is TRBV7-2, the J gene TRBJ2-7; TRBD2 agrees at 9 bases. After removal of 2 bases from V and 7 bases from J, the junction contained 9 bases not matched to a gene. This CDR3 region has 15 residues. The V gene's germline CDR1 is SGHTA and CDR2 FQGNSA. CDR3 loop: CASSLMAGGTGEQYF. CDR3 bases: TGTGCCAGCAGCTTAATGGCGGGAGGGACGGGGGAGCAGTACTTC.

This sequence joins TRBV4-1 and TRBJ2-5; a weak D match, TRBD2 (6 bases). The V end was cut by 1 base, the J end by 1 base, with 16 bases between. Germline CDR1 MGHRA, CDR2 YSYEKL. The CDR3 sequence is 17 residues long. The CDR3 DNA sequence: TGCGCCAGCAGCCAAGGTCGACTCCTAGCGCTCCAAGAGACCCAGTACTTC. This encodes CASSQGRLLALQETQYF.

This chain links TRBV5-1 with TRBJ2-7; 8 bases agree with TRBD1. The CDR3 is made up of 14 amino acids. Germline CDR1 reads SGHRS; CDR2 reads YFSETQ. V lost 1 base and J lost 5; bases outside the gene matches: 5. The CDR3 DNA reads TGCGCCAGCAGCTTGTCAGGGGGCGCCAACGAGCAGTACTTC. Residues: CASSLSGGANEQYF. The entire variable domain, with the rest obtained from reference TRBV5-1 and TRBJ2-7, is as follows: KAGVTQTPRYLIKTRGQQVTLSCSPISGHRSVSWYQQTPGQGLQFLFEYFSETQRNKGNFPGRFSGRQFSNSRSEMNVSTLELGDSALYLCASSLSGGANEQYFGPGTRLTVT.

The chain links TRBV5-1 to TRBJ2-1; 13 nucleotides agree with TRBD2. V lost 3 bases to trimming and J lost 6 bases; unmatched junction nucleotides: 6. Per the germline V gene, CDR1 is SGHRS and CDR2 is YFSETQ. CDR3 length: 16 amino acids. CDR3 DNA sequence: TGCGCCAGCAGCTCGCCCGGACTAGCGGGAGCCAATGAGCAGTTCTTC. Protein product: CASSSPGLAGANEQFF. Full variable domain (rest looked up from reference TRBV5-1 and TRBJ2-1): KAGVTQTPRYLIKTRGQQVTLSCSPISGHRSVSWYQQTPGQGLQFLFEYFSETQRNKGNFPGRFSGRQFSNSRSEMNVSTLELGDSALYLCASSSPGLAGANEQFFGPGTRLTVL.

The chain has TRBV19 and TRBJ2-1; no definite D call. V gave up 2 bases and J gave up 9 bases, with 11 bases separating them. Germline V gene lookup returns CDR1 LNHDA and CDR2 SQIVND (reference sequence). The CDR3 has 13 amino acids. The CDR3 loop reads CASSISPFFEQFF. The CDR3 DNA reads as TGTGCCAGTAGTATAAGCCCTTTTTTTGAGCAGTTCTTC.

The chain joins TRBV2 to TRBJ2-2, with TRBD2 as a possible D gene (5 bases). The CDR3 contains 15 residues. V lost 1 base and J lost 4, with 10 bases in between. Germline loops: CDR1 SNHLY, CDR2 FYNNEI. DNA of the CDR3: TGTGCCAGCAGTGAAGATACGGGGATCACCGGGGAGCTGTTTTTT. Protein product: CASSEDTGITGELFF.

The chain recombines TRBV4-1 with TRBJ2-7; 8 nucleotides line up with TRBD2. The germline gives CDR1 MGHRA, CDR2 YSYEKL. The CDR3 length is 17 residues. V was clipped by 1 base and J by 9 bases; unmatched bases: 17. The CDR3 DNA reads TGCGCCAGCAGCCAAGGCCCCCAAGGACTAGCTTCTCTGGGGCAGTACTTC. This codes for CASSQGPQGLASLGQYF.

This chain joins TRBV3-1 (or the pseudogene TRBV3-2) and TRBJ1-1; the D is unclear. This CDR3 is 12 amino acids long. Trimming cost V 1 base and J 10 bases, with 10 bases left between them. The germline gives CDR1 LGHDT, CDR2 YNNKEL (reference sequence). The CDR3 protein is CASSQGISGAFF. The DNA of the CDR3 is TGTGCCAGCAGCCAAGGTATATCGGGAGCTTTCTTT.

The chain joins TRBV9 to TRBJ2-1; 12 bases line up with TRBD2. The CDR3 spans 15 residues. The junction had 2 bases not matched to a gene; V was cut back by 3 bases and J by 4 bases. CDR1 and CDR2 from the germline V gene are SGDLS and YYNGEE. CDR3: CASSASGGDYNEQFF. The DNA for the CDR3 is TGTGCCAGCAGCGCTAGCGGGGGGGATTACAATGAGCAGTTCTTC.